This T cell receptor beta chain was identified in a study of neurological immune-mediated disorders. TCRdb passed the 5' RACE reads through MiXCR, listing each CDR3 protein once. Of tens of thousands of distinct CDR3 sequences in the sample, roughly 3.5% are singletons; the top ten hold under 3.5%. Trimming cost V 4 bases and J 3 bases; bases outside gene matches: 4. This CDR3 spans 14 amino acids. This clonotype was found many times. Material for sequencing was PBMCs. This clonotype was obtained from a woman between 45 and 60 years old with multiple sclerosis. V is TRBV12-3 or TRBV12-4 and J is TRBJ2-3, with 7 bases fitting TRBD2. The CDR3 sequence is CASSWASGTDTQYF. The DNA of the CDR3 is TGTGCCAGCAGTTGGGCTAGCGGTACAGATACGCAGTATTTT.